Here is one TCR beta chain with its context. The sample belongs to a study of blood T cell repertoires in COVID-19. Background on the study: The United States, Italy and Spain provided the acute and convalescent COVID-19 samples.

TCRdb's copy holds only in-frame clones and misses some; the assay was immunoSEQ multiplex PCR. In the table there are about 170,000 clones, about four fifths of which are singletons. The sample taken for sequencing was peripheral blood. The TCR originated in a woman in her 70s with acute or convalescent COVID-19.

The CDR3 loop is CASSQDPVLRGRGVMNTEAFF. The CDR3 DNA reads TGCGCCAGCAGCCAAGACCCGGTTCTAAGGGGGAGGGGAGTGATGAACACTGAAGCTTTCTTT. J is TRBJ1-1 and V is TRBV4-1; a weak D match, TRBD1 (6 bases). Germline CDR1 reads MGHRA; CDR2 reads YSYEKL. Trimming pared 0 bases from V and 0 bases from J, leaving 26 bases between. The CDR3 has 21 amino acids.